This note documents a single T cell receptor beta chain sequence. Its antigen is still unknown. Germline CDR1 reads SQVTM; CDR2 reads ANQGSEA. The CDR3 consists of 14 residues. V lost 6 bases, J lost 1 base, and 16 bases lay in between. TCRdb keeps only in-frame clones here, not all; method: immunoSEQ multiplex PCR. This table holds some 35,000 clones, around 92% found once. Repertoires were sampled repeatedly during chemoradiotherapy. This sample is drawn from a study of chemoradiotherapy in HPV16-positive cancers. General study results and limits: In HPV16-positive patients, HPV-responsive T-cell expansion tracked better recurrence-free survival. Candidate HPV-specific clones and E7-related TCR motifs grew in tumor during treatment. Only two HPV16-positive patients supplied the functional HPV-specificity definition.

Here the sequenced sample was blood, taken from a patient who underwent chemoradiotherapy. V usage is TRBV29-1 and J usage is TRBJ2-7; the D gene could be TRBD1 or TRBD2 (5 bases each). This clonotype was sampled from a human donor with HPV-associated anogenital cancer. The chain's CDR3 is CSVHGAAHSYEQYF. The DNA for the CDR3 is TGCAGCGTGCACGGGGCGGCTCATTCCTACGAGCAGTACTTC.